The TCR beta chain under discussion was sequenced for a study of OX40 agonist ivuxolimab in advanced cancers. Study at large: Hepatocellular carcinoma, melanoma, renal cell or head and neck cancer was diagnosed in the dose-escalation patients. Enrollees could have had prior anti-PD-1, anti-PD-L1 or anti-CTLA-4 therapy, which about 42% had received. Study results and caveats: CD4+ and CD8+ blood T cells expanded clonally by week 6 at 0.1 to 3.0 mg/kg.

Sequencing was performed with immunoSEQ multiplex PCR; in TCRdb, only in-frame clones are kept and a portion is missing. The sample carries over 15,000 clones, around 70% recorded once. Cycle 7 day 1, cycle 4 day 1, and baseline were the timepoints at which blood was sampled. On this clone itself: Antigen specificity is unknown.

The material was CD4+ or CD8+ T cells sorted from blood, obtained in a trial of the OX40 agonist ivuxolimab. The sequence was collected from an adult with an advanced solid tumor such as melanoma, head and neck, liver or kidney cancer.

The CDR3 sequence: CASSQVGLYNEQFF. The CDR3 DNA reads TGTGCCAGCAGCCAAGTGGGCCTATACAATGAGCAGTTCTTC. The chain couples TRBV4-2 to TRBJ2-1, with D uncertain. CDR1 LGHNA and CDR2 YNFKEQ come from the germline V gene. V lost 1 base, J lost 4 bases, and 8 bases lay in between. The length of the CDR3 is 14 residues.